The clone carrying this T cell receptor (beta chain) has a handful of counts. Its antigen is unknown. V was shortened by 4 bases and J by 3 bases, with 11 bases between the two germline ends. The germline CDR1 and CDR2 sequences are MNHEY and SMNVEV (reference sequence). The CDR3 totals 14 residues. The data were taken from a study of identical twins. Whole-study findings and limits: High-abundance cord blood beta clonotypes had fewer insertions; memory repertoires showed none. Models came in too low on out-of-frame TCR alpha sharing in monozygotic twins. Invariant MAIT and iNKT cells are populations that could partly confound zero-insertion analyses.

Each cDNA held unique molecular identifiers, and template switching gave it a universal primer site. MiXCR, applied by TCRdb to the 5' RACE reads, yields one record per CDR3 protein. The table shows about 300,000 distinct CDR3 sequences, with approximately 13% occurring only once. Separately, the same data were catalogued under a study of yellow fever vaccine responses in identical twins.

The V and J genes are TRBV27 and TRBJ2-3; D gene unclear. The sequence derives from a woman under 30 in good health. The sample comprised CD8+ T cells sorted from blood. The chain's CDR3 is CASSSKDLTDTQYF. CDR3 DNA sequence: TGTGCCAGCAGTTCAAAAGACTTGACAGATACGCAGTATTTT.